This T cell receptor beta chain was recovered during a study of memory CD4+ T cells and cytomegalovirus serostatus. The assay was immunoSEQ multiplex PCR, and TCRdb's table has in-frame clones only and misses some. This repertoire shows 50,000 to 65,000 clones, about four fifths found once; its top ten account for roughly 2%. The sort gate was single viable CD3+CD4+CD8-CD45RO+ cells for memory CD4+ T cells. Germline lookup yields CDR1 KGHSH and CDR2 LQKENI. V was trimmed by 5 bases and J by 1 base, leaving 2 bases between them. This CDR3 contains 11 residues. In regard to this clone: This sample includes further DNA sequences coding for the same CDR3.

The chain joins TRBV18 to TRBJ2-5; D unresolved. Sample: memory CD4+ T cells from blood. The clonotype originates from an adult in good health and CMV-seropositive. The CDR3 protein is CASSIQETQYF. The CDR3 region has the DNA TGTGCCAGCTCAATCCAAGAGACCCAGTACTTC.